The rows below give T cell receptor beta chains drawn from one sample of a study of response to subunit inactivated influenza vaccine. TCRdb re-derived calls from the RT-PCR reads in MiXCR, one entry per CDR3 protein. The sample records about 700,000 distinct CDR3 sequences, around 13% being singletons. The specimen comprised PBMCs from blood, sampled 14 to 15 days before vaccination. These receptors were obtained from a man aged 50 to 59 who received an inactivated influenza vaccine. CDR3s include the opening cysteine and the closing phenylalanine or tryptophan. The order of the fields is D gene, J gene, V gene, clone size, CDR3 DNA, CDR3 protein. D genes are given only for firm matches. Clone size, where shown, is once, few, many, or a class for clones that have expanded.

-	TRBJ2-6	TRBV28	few	TGTGCCACCGCGGAGAGGGTGGGAAGGTTTGGGGCCAACGTCCTGACTTTC	CATAERVGRFGANVLTF
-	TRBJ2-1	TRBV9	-	TGTGCCAGCAGCGTAGCGCCCAAAATCAATGAGCAGTTCTTC	CASSVAPKINEQFF
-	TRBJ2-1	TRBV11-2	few	TGTGCCAGCAGCTTAGGGAGAAGAGGCAATGAGCAGTTCTTC	CASSLGRRGNEQFF
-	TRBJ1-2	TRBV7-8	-	TGTGCCAGCAGCTTAGACTGGGGGCTCTATGGCTACACCTTC	CASSLDWGLYGYTF
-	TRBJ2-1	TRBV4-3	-	TGCGCCAGCAGCCAACAGGACGGACGAGTCTACAATGAGCAGTTCTTC	CASSQQDGRVYNEQFF
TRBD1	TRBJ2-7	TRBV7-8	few	TGTGCCAGCAGCTCACTGGACAGGCTAGGGCAGTACTTC	CASSSLDRLGQYF
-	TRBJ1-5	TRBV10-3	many	TGTGCCATCGGTCCGGACAATCAGCCCCAGCATTTT	CAIGPDNQPQHF
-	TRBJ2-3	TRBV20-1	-	TGCAGTGCTAGAGAGGAGGGGGGTTTGCCCACAGATACGCAGTATTTT	CSAREEGGLPTDTQYF
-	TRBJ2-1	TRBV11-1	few	TGTGCCAGCAGCCCACGTGGGAATTACAATGAGCAGTTCTTC	CASSPRGNYNEQFF
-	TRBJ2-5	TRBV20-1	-	TGCAGTGCTAGCACGCCGGGAGCAGAGACCCAGTACTTC	CSASTPGAETQYF
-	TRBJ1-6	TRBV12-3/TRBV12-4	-	TGTGCCAGCAGTTTTCTATGGAGTAATTCACCCCTCCACTTT	CASSFLWSNSPLHF
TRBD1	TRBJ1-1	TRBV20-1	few	TGCAGTGCCATCACAGGGGGGGGCACTGAAGCTTTCTTT	CSAITGGGTEAFF
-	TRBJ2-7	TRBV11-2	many	TGTGCCAGCAGCTTAGGAGGGACTTACTACGAGCAGTACTTC	CASSLGGTYYEQYF
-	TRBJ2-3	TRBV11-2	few	TGTGCCAGCAGCCCAGGGACTCTTACGGAAACAGATACGCAGTATTTT	CASSPGTLTETDTQYF
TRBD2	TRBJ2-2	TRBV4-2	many	TGTGCCAGCAGCCAACCCCTGGGGGCGCGGGTAGCGGGGGGCTCCAACACCGGGGAGCTGTTTTTT	CASSQPLGARVAGGSNTGELFF
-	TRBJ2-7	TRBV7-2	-	TGTGCCAGCAGCGTGAGACAGATAACCTACGAGCAGTACTTC	CASSVRQITYEQYF
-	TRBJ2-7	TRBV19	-	TGTGCCAGTAAGGGAACTCCGAGCTCCTACGAGCAGTACTTC	CASKGTPSSYEQYF
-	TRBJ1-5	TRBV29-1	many	TGCAGCGTCGACGAAGGACACAATCAGCCCCAGCATTTT	CSVDEGHNQPQHF
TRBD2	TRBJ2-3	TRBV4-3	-	TGCGCCAGCAGCCAATCGGCGGGGGGATACACAGATACGCAGTATTTT	CASSQSAGGYTDTQYF
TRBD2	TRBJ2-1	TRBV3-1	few	TGTGCCAGCAGCCAAGGGGTAGGGGACCTAGCGGGACAGTTCTTC	CASSQGVGDLAGQFF
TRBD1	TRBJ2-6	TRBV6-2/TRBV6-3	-	TGTGCCACCCTCCGGGACAGGGTTTCTGGGGCCAACGTCCTGACTTTC	CATLRDRVSGANVLTF
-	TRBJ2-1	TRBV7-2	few	TGTGCCAGCAGCTTTAATCCCTCCTTTGACAATGAGCAGTTCTTC	CASSFNPSFDNEQFF
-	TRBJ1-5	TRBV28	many	TGTGCCAGCAGCCGGGGGGGCAATCAGCCCCAGCATTTT	CASSRGGNQPQHF
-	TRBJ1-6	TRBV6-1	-	TGTGCCAGCAGTCAGGACCTGTCCTATAATTCACCCCTCCACTTT	CASSQDLSYNSPLHF
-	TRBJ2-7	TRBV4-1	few	TGCGCCAGCAGCCAAGATCGTGGCCGCTTGGCGCTCGAGCAGTACTTC	CASSQDRGRLALEQYF
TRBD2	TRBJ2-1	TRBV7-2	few	TGTGCCAGCAGCTCTGTAGCGGGAGGAGGTAATGAGCAGTTCTTC	CASSSVAGGGNEQFF
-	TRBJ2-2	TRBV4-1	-	TGCGCCAGCAGCCAAGGGGGGCTCGGAACCGGGGAGCTGTTTTTT	CASSQGGLGTGELFF
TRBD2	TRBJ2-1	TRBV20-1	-	TGCAGTGCTAGAGTATTTGCTAGCGGGAGAAATGGTGGGCAGTTCTTC	CSARVFASGRNGGQFF
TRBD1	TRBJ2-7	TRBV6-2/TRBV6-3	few	TGTGCCAGCCTACTAACTCGGACAGGCTTCTACGAGCAGTACTTC	CASLLTRTGFYEQYF
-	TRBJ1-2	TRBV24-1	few	TGTGCCACCAGTGATTCGACGGGGGGGATCTATGGCTACACCTTC	CATSDSTGGIYGYTF
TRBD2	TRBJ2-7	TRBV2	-	TGTGCCAGCAGTTTTACTAGCGGGAGAAACTCCTACGAGCAGTACTTC	CASSFTSGRNSYEQYF
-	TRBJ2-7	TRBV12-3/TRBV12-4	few	TGTGCCAGCAGTTGGTCCGAGGCTAGGGGAACCTACGAGCAGTACTTC	CASSWSEARGTYEQYF
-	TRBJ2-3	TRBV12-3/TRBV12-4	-	TGTGCCAGCAGAACCGAGGGTGGGAGTTTCACAGATACGCAGTATTTT	CASRTEGGSFTDTQYF
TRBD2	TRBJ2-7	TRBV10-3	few	TGTGCCATCAGTGGGAATCGGGGGGGCCTCAACGAGCAGTACTTC	CAISGNRGGLNEQYF
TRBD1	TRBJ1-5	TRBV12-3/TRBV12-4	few	TGTGCCAGCAGTCGAGACAGGGGGACCCAGCCCCAGCATTTT	CASSRDRGTQPQHF
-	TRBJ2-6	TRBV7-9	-	TGTGCCAGCAGCTTAAGGGATTATGGGGCCAACGTCCTGACTTTC	CASSLRDYGANVLTF
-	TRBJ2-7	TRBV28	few	TGTGCCAGCAGTTTAATACGGTCCGGCGAGCAGTACTTC	CASSLIRSGEQYF
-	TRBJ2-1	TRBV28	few	TGTGCCAGCAGTTTATGGGACAGCTACAATGAGCAGTTCTTC	CASSLWDSYNEQFF
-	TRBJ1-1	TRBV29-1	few	TGCAGCGTTGAAGCGGTGGGCGCTGAAGCTTTCTTT	CSVEAVGAEAFF
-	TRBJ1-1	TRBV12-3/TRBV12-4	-	TGTGCCAGCAGTCCGTCGGGCAGGCCGAACACTGAAGCTTTCTTT	CASSPSGRPNTEAFF
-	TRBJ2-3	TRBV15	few	TGTGCCACCAGCAGAGGAACTTTGGGTAACACAGATACGCAGTATTTT	CATSRGTLGNTDTQYF
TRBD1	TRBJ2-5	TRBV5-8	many	TGTGCCAGCAGCTTAACTCGGGACAGGGGAACCGAGACCCAGTACTTC	CASSLTRDRGTETQYF
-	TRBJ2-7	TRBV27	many	TGTGCCAGCTTACCGGATCCGAGGCTAGGGGTGCACGAGCAGTACTTC	CASLPDPRLGVHEQYF
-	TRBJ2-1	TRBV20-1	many	TGCAGTGCTAGGGAGACCAATGAGCAGTTCTTC	CSARETNEQFF
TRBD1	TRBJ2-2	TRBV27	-	TGTGCCAGCAGTCATAGACAGGGGCTGAAGTTCGCGAACACCGGGGAGCTGTTTTTT	CASSHRQGLKFANTGELFF
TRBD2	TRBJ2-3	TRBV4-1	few	TGCGCCAGCAGCCAAGTAGCATTATCCCTGGGCGTAGCGGGGGAAACAGATACGCAGTATTTT	CASSQVALSLGVAGETDTQYF
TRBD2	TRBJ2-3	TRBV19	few	TGTGCCAGTAGCACCGGACTAGGACGAGATACGCAGTATTTT	CASSTGLGRDTQYF
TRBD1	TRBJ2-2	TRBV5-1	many	TGTGCCAGCAGCTTAGACAGGGGGAGTAACACCGGGGAGCTGTTTTTT	CASSLDRGSNTGELFF
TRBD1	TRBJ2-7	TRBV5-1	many	TGCGCCAGCAGCTCCTTGGGGACAGGGGGTAACGAGCAGTACTTC	CASSSLGTGGNEQYF
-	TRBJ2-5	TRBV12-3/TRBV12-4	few	TGTGCCAGCAGTGGTGGAGACCTAGGGACCCAGTACTTC	CASSGGDLGTQYF
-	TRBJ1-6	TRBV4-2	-	TGTGCCAGCAGCCAAGAAGGGCGGGAATTAGATTCACCCCTCCACTTT	CASSQEGRELDSPLHF
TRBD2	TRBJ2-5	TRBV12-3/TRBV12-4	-	TGTGCCAGCAGTAAACTAGCGGGGGCACAAGAGACCCACTACTTC	CASSKLAGAQETHYF
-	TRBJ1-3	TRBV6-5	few	TGTGCCAGCAGTTTTTCTTCTAGGGGCCTCTCTGGAAACACCATATATTTT	CASSFSSRGLSGNTIYF
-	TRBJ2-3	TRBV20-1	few	TGCAGTGCTAGATCCCGGAAAACTAGCACAGATACGCAGTATTTT	CSARSRKTSTDTQYF
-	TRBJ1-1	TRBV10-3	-	TGTGCCACCCGGACGGAAGTGAACACTGAAGCTTTCTTT	CATRTEVNTEAFF